These 2 T cell receptor beta chains were sequenced from one sample in a study of T cell responses to AZD1222 COVID-19 vaccine. The assay was immunoSEQ multiplex PCR, and TCRdb's table has in-frame clones only and misses some. The repertoire consists of 100,000 to 150,000 clones, with around 93% occurring once and the leading ten covering approximately 7.9%. Sequences were derived from peripheral blood, sampled 28 days after the second AZD1222 dose. The origin of the receptors is an adult who received the AZD1222 COVID-19 vaccine.

This clone was found a few times. The gene calls are TRBV25-1 and TRBJ1-2; D remains ambiguous. This CDR3 comprises 13 residues. Between the trimmed V and J ends, which lost 4 bases and 11 bases, there was a span of 17 bases. CDR1 is MGHDK and CDR2 is SYGVNS in the germline V gene. CDR3: CASSGALDTPYTF. CDR3 DNA sequence: TGTGCCAGCAGTGGGGCCCTAGATACACCTTACACCTTC.

The V gene is TRBV14, the J gene TRBJ1-4; D is uncertain. Per the germline V gene, CDR1 is SGHDN and CDR2 is FVKESK. CDR3 size: 13 residues. The V gene lost 0 bases and the J gene lost 10 bases, with 9 bases spanning the gap. The CDR3 loop is CASSQDLGRKLFF. CDR3 DNA: TGTGCCAGCAGCCAAGATCTGGGCAGAAAACTGTTTTTT.